This T cell receptor beta chain was recorded in a study of human T cells and chemical hapten exposure. Time point noted: patch test 1, 2 weeks after DPC sensitization. Treatment of the sample: therapeutic diphenylcyclopropenone sensitization with weekly scalp DPC. Extraction of total RNA was performed on unfractionated whole blood. Findings and limits, study-wide: As patch test score rose, PT1 expanded TCR counts tended to rise as well. Donor immune responses may differ from healthy people's, since all donors had alopecia.

V was pared by 3 bases and J by 6 bases, with 7 bases of the junction left unmatched. CDR3 length: 15 amino acids. As the library was built, unique molecular identifiers were attached to individual cDNA molecules. TCRdb recomputed calls from the RACE reads with MiXCR, one row per CDR3 protein. The sample carries more than 65,000 distinct CDR3 sequences, 25% to 40% recorded once. Worth noting for this clonotype: The antigen is undetermined.

The rearrangement links TRBV12-3 or TRBV12-4 to TRBJ2-7; 11 bases map to TRBD2. The clonotype comes from a man between 40 and 49 years old with alopecia areata. Some clones in this sample may be carry-over from other donors' samples. This specimen was whole blood, taken in connection with sensitization to the hapten diphenylcyclopropenone (DPC). CDR3 loop: CASSFALAGGREQYF. DNA for the CDR3: TGTGCCAGCAGTTTTGCCCTAGCGGGAGGACGCGAGCAGTACTTC.